Below, one T cell receptor (beta chain) is given with its context. These data originate in a study of cytomegalovirus exposure and HLA in healthy donors. At sampling all donors were nominally healthy, likely with unrecorded immune exposures. Vbeta (60) and Jbeta (13) primers were used in the PCR. Measured with immunoSEQ multiplex PCR; TCRdb has only the in-frame clones, and not every one. The table lists 55,000 to 75,000 clones, just under 75% of them singletons. With 1 base removed from V and 3 bases from J, the gap between germline ends came to 9 bases. CDR1 and CDR2 (germline): SGHTA, FQGNSA. This CDR3 contains 14 residues.

Sequenced sample: PBMCs. The chain carries TRBV7-2 and TRBJ1-1; perhaps TRBD1 as D (6 bases). The sequence was collected from a human donor in good health. For the CDR3, the DNA is TGTGCCAGCAGCTTAGTAACAGGGTACACTGAAGCTTTCTTT. Its translation: CASSLVTGYTEAFF. Filled out from reference TRBV7-2 and TRBJ1-1, the complete variable domain reads GAGVSQSPSNKVTEKGKDVELRCDPISGHTALYWYRQSLGQGLEFLIYFQGNSAPDKSGLPSDRFSAERTGGSVSTLTIQRTQQEDSAVYLCASSLVTGYTEAFFGQGTRLTVV.